These T cell receptor beta chains were read from a single sample in a study of blood T cell repertoires in COVID-19. Sequencing used immunoSEQ multiplex PCR; TCRdb keeps in-frame clones, though not all of them. The sample lists roughly 150,000 clones, almost 85% seen once, with 2.5% to 3.5% in the top ten. Sequencing input: peripheral blood. Source of these receptors: a man aged 50-59 years with acute or convalescent COVID-19. CDR3s include the opening cysteine and the closing phenylalanine or tryptophan. The D gene is left open where the match is weak. Size is omitted from some rows. Given values are once, few, many or a class for expanded clones.

v_gene	j_gene	abundance	d_gene	CDR3aa	CDR3nt
TRBV10-3	TRBJ2-1	NA	TRBD1	CAINPSGTGPYNEQFF	TGTGCCATCAATCCGTCCGGGACAGGGCCTTACAATGAGCAGTTCTTC
TRBV5-4	TRBJ1-6	NA	TRBD1	CASSLERGRSPLHF	TGTGCCAGCAGCTTGGAAAGGGGGCGCTCACCCCTCCACTTT
TRBV15	TRBJ1-5	NA	NA	CATSRDRVSQPQHF	TGTGCCACCAGCAGAGACAGGGTGAGTCAGCCCCAGCATTTT
TRBV29-1	TRBJ1-1	NA	NA	CSVARGTEAFF	TGCAGCGTTGCACGAGGGACTGAAGCTTTCTTT
TRBV7-2	TRBJ2-7	NA	TRBD2	CASSSRTSGGTYEQYF	TGTGCCAGCAGCTCCAGGACTAGCGGGGGGACCTACGAGCAGTACTTC
TRBV14	TRBJ2-7	NA	NA	CASSQYYEQYF	TGTGCCAGCAGCCAGTACTACGAGCAGTACTTC
TRBV5-6	TRBJ2-6	NA	NA	CASSLEVGSGANVLTF	TGTGCCAGCAGCCTTGAGGTTGGCTCTGGGGCCAACGTCCTGACTTTC
TRBV11-3	TRBJ2-2	NA	NA	CASRRDTGELFF	TGTGCCAGCAGGCGGGACACCGGGGAGCTGTTTTTT
TRBV6-1	TRBJ1-5	NA	NA	CASSESRGLSNQPQHF	TGTGCCAGCAGTGAATCAAGGGGCCTTAGCAATCAGCCCCAGCATTTT
TRBV30	TRBJ2-3	NA	NA	CAWSARQGTPSTDTQYF	TGTGCCTGGAGTGCCCGTCAGGGGACCCCTAGCACAGATACGCAGTATTTT
TRBV27	TRBJ2-6	NA	NA	CASRRVSSGANVLTF	TGTGCCAGCAGACGGGTTAGCTCTGGGGCCAACGTCCTGACTTTC
TRBV14	TRBJ1-2	NA	TRBD1	CASSQDPPRGLYGYTF	TGTGCCAGCAGCCAAGACCCTCCCAGGGGGCTCTATGGCTACACCTTC
TRBV7-9	TRBJ1-5	NA	TRBD1	CASSQDRGSNQPQHF	TGTGCCAGCAGTCAGGACAGGGGAAGCAATCAGCCCCAGCATTTT
TRBV30	TRBJ2-2	NA	TRBD1	CAWSVKGAGGSGELFF	TGTGCCTGGAGTGTAAAAGGGGCAGGGGGCTCCGGGGAGCTGTTTTTT
TRBV11-1	TRBJ2-1	few	TRBD2	CASSPWTSEILDEQFF	TGTGCCAGCAGCCCCTGGACTAGCGAGATTCTTGATGAGCAGTTCTTC
TRBV10-3	TRBJ2-3	NA	NA	CAISESVMGLGADTQYF	TGTGCCATCAGTGAGTCAGTAATGGGACTGGGGGCAGATACGCAGTATTTT
TRBV5-1	TRBJ2-7	once	NA	CASGIRPSEISYEQYF	TGCGCCAGCGGCATACGCCCTAGCGAAATCTCCTACGAGCAGTACTTC
TRBV2	TRBJ1-6	NA	TRBD1	CASSEQGAAYNSPLHF	TGTGCCAGCAGTGAGCAGGGGGCGGCCTATAATTCACCCCTCCACTTT
TRBV9	TRBJ1-1	NA	NA	CASSVGIGEGNTEAFF	TGTGCCAGCAGCGTAGGTATAGGGGAAGGGAACACTGAAGCTTTCTTT
TRBV5-8	TRBJ2-1	few	NA	CASSLGQGYYNEQFF	TGTGCCAGCAGCTTGGGCCAGGGGTACTACAATGAGCAGTTCTTC
TRBV21-1	TRBJ1-4	NA	NA	CASSKTLGQGIVYQLTNEKLFF	TGTGCCAGCAGCAAAACCCTAGGACAGGGTATAGTGTATCAGCTTACTAATGAAAAACTGTTTTTT
TRBV3-1/TRBV3-2	TRBJ2-1	NA	NA	CASSQQTGGNEQFF	TGTGCCAGCAGCCAACAGACGGGTGGCAATGAGCAGTTCTTC
TRBV3-1/TRBV3-2	TRBJ1-5	NA	TRBD1	CASSHTGGNQPQHF	TGTGCCAGCAGCCATACAGGGGGCAATCAGCCCCAGCATTTT
TRBV2	TRBJ2-1	NA	TRBD2	CASKGLADFNEQFF	TGTGCCAGCAAGGGACTAGCGGATTTTAATGAGCAGTTCTTC
TRBV7-9	TRBJ1-1	few	TRBD1	CASSLEGAQGKAFF	TGTGCCAGCAGCTTAGAGGGGGCGCAAGGGAAAGCTTTCTTT
TRBV11-2	TRBJ2-7	NA	NA	CASSFRQVTYEQYF	TGTGCCAGCAGCTTTCGACAGGTAACCTACGAGCAGTACTTC
TRBV12-5	TRBJ1-1	NA	TRBD1	CASAVTGVTEAFF	TGTGCTAGTGCGGTGACAGGGGTAACTGAAGCTTTCTTT
TRBV5-6	TRBJ1-5	few	TRBD1	CASSLGAGGGQPQHF	TGTGCCAGCAGCTTGGGGGCAGGGGGCGGTCAGCCCCAGCATTTT
TRBV11-2	TRBJ2-1	NA	TRBD1	CASTRSRDRYNEQFF	TGTGCCAGCACCCGGTCTCGGGACAGATACAATGAGCAGTTCTTC
TRBV5-1	TRBJ2-4	NA	TRBD1	CASSSQGYGNIQYF	TGCGCCAGCAGCTCACAGGGGTACGGAAACATTCAGTACTTC
TRBV3-1/TRBV3-2	TRBJ1-2	NA	NA	CASSQGATAPDYGYTF	TGTGCCAGCAGCCAAGGTGCCACTGCTCCGGACTATGGCTACACCTTC
TRBV11-3	TRBJ2-1	once	TRBD1	CASSLGGGQGNEQFF	TGTGCCAGCAGCTTAGGCGGGGGACAGGGGAATGAGCAGTTCTTC
TRBV29-1	TRBJ1-3	NA	TRBD1	CSVEDRTGGSGNTIYF	TGCAGCGTTGAAGACAGGACAGGGGGCTCCGGAAACACCATATATTTT
TRBV2	TRBJ2-2	NA	NA	CASSKLAPGSGELFF	TGTGCCAGCAGTAAACTGGCCCCCGGGAGCGGGGAGCTGTTTTTT
TRBV27	TRBJ1-5	once	NA	CASANSGISPNQPQHF	TGTGCCAGCGCCAATTCAGGGATCTCCCCCAATCAGCCCCAGCATTTT
TRBV27	TRBJ2-3	NA	TRBD1	CASRLQGAADTQYF	TGTGCCAGCAGGTTACAGGGGGCCGCAGATACGCAGTATTTT
TRBV5-4	TRBJ2-7	NA	TRBD2	CASSQPGLAGYEQYF	TGTGCCAGCAGCCAACCGGGACTAGCGGGCTACGAGCAGTACTTC
TRBV18	TRBJ2-2	NA	NA	CASSLPAELYTGELFF	TGTGCCAGCTCACTACCCGCGGAGTTATACACCGGGGAGCTGTTTTTT
TRBV25-1	TRBJ2-3	NA	TRBD2	CASSDPAFGGRAGDTQYF	TGTGCCAGCAGTGATCCCGCCTTTGGCGGGAGGGCCGGAGATACGCAGTATTTT
TRBV6-5	TRBJ2-7	NA	TRBD2	CASSQPGLAAYEQYF	TGTGCCAGCAGTCAACCGGGACTAGCGGCATACGAGCAGTACTTC
TRBV4-2	TRBJ1-5	NA	TRBD1	CASSQTTTGVDSNQPQHF	TGTGCCAGCAGCCAAACGACGACAGGGGTTGATAGCAATCAGCCCCAGCATTTT
TRBV30	TRBJ1-4	NA	TRBD1	CAWSVPQTGGGEKLFF	TGTGCCTGGAGTGTACCCCAGACAGGGGGAGGTGAAAAACTGTTTTTT
TRBV19	TRBJ1-4	NA	NA	CASHSPNSATNEKLFF	TGTGCCAGTCACTCCCCCAACTCCGCAACTAATGAAAAACTGTTTTTT
TRBV6-5	TRBJ2-7	NA	NA	CASSSSDFEQYF	TGTGCCAGCAGTTCCTCCGACTTCGAACAGTACTTC
TRBV13	TRBJ2-5	NA	NA	CASSLAGNQETQYF	TGTGCCAGCAGCTTAGCAGGGAACCAAGAGACCCAGTACTTC
TRBV29-1	TRBJ1-1	NA	NA	CSVGAMNTEAFF	TGCAGCGTTGGGGCCATGAACACTGAAGCTTTCTTT